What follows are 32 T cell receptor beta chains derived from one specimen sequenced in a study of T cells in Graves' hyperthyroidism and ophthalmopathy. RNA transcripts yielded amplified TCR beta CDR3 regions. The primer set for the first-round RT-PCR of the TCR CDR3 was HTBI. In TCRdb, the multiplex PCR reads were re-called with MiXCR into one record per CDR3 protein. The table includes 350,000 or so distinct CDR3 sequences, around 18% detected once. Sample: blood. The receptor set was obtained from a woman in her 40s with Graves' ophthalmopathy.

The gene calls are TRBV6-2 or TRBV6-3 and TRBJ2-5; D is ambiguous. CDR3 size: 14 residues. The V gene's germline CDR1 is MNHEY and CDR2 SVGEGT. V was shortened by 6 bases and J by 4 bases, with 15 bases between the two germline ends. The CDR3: CASSRRLVGETQYF. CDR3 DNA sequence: TGTGCCAGCAGCCGGCGGCTAGTCGGAGAGACCCAGTACTTC.

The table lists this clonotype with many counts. The CDR3 loop reads CASSSRTGSMNTEAFF. CDR3 sequence (DNA): TGTGCCAGCAGTTCCCGGACAGGATCCATGAACACTGAAGCTTTCTTT. J is TRBJ1-1 and V is TRBV12-3 or TRBV12-4, with 7 nucleotides matching TRBD1. The junction had 8 bases not matched to a gene; V was cut back by 4 bases and J by 0 bases. The CDR3 contains 16 residues.

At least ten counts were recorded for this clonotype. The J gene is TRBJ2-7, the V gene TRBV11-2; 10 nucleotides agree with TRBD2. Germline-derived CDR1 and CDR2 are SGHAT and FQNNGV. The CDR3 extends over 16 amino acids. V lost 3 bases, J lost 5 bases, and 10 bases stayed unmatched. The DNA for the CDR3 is TGTGCCAGCAGCTTCCCCCCGCACGGGACTAGCGACGAGCAGTACTTC. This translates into CASSFPPHGTSDEQYF.

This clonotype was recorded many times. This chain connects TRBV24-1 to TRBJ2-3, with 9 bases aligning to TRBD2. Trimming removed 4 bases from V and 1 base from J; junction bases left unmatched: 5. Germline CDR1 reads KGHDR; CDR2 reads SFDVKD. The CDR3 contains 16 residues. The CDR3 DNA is TGTGCCACCAGTGACCCCGTAGCGGGGGGCACAGATACGCAGTATTTT. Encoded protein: CATSDPVAGGTDTQYF.

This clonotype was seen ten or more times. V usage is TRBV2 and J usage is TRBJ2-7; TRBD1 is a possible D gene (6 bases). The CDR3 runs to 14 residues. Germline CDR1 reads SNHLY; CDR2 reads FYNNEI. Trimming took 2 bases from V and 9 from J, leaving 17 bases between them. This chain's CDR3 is CASSERDTPWWQYF. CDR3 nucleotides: TGTGCCAGCAGTGAACGGGACACCCCTTGGTGGCAGTACTTC.

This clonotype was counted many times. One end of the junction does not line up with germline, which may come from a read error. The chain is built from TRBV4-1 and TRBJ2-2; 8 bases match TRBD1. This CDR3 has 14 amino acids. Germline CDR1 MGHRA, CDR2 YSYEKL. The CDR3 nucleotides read TGCGCCAGCAGCCAAGATCAAGGAACAGGGGGGCTGTTTTTT. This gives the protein CASSQDQGTGGLFF.

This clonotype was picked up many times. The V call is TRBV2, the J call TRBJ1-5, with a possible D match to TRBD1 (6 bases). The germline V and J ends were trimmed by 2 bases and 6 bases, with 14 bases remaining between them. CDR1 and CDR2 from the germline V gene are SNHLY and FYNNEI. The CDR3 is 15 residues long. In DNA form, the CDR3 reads TGTGCCAGCAGTGAACCCGGACAGACAACTCAGCCCCAGCATTTT. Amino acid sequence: CASSEPGQTTQPQHF.

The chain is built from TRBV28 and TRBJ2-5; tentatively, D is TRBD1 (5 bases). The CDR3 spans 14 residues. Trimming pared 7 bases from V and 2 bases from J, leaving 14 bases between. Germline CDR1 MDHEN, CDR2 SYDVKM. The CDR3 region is CASNSWQGQETQYF. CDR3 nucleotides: TGTGCCAGCAACAGCTGGCAGGGACAAGAGACCCAGTACTTC.

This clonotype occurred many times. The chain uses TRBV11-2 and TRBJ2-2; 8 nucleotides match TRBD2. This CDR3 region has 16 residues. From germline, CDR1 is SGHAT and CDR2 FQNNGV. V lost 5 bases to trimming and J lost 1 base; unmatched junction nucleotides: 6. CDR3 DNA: TGTGCCAGCAGCCGTATGGCGGGAGGGAACACCGGGGAGCTGTTTTTT. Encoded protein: CASSRMAGGNTGELFF.

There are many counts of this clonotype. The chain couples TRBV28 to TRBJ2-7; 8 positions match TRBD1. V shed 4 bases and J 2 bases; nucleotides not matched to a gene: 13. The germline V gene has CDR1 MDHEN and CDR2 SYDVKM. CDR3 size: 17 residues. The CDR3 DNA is TGTGCCAGCAGTTCCGTTATGGCGGACAGGGATCCCTACGAGCAGTACTTC. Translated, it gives CASSSVMADRDPYEQYF.

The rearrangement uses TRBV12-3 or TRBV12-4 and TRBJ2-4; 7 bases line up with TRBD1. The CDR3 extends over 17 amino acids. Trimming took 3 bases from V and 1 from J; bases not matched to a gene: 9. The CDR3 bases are TGTGCCAGCAGTTTTCAGGAGGACAGGTGGGCCAAAAACATTCAGTACTTC. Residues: CASSFQEDRWAKNIQYF.

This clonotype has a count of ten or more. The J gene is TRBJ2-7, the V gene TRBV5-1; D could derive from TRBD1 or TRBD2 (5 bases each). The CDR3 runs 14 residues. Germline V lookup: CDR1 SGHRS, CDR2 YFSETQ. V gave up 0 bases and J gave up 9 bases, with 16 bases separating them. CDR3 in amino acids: CASSLVGPDTGQYF. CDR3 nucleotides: TGCGCCAGCAGCTTGGTGGGACCTGACACGGGGCAGTACTTC.

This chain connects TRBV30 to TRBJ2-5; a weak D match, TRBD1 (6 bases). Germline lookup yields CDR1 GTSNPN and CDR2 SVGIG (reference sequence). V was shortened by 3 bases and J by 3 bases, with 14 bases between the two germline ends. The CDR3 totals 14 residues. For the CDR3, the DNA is TGTGCCTGGAGGGGGGACACCCTGGAAGAGACCCAGTACTTC. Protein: CAWRGDTLEETQYF.

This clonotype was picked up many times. In nucleotides, the CDR3 is TGTGCCAGCAGCCCTACTCCGGGACAGGGGGGACCGCGGACTGAAGCTTTCTTT. Translation: CASSPTPGQGGPRTEAFF. The chain is built from TRBV14 and TRBJ1-1; 11 positions agree with TRBD1. From germline, CDR1 is SGHDN and CDR2 FVKESK. The CDR3 extends over 18 amino acids. The V and J ends lost 4 bases and 5 bases, in that order; junction bases with no gene match: 15.

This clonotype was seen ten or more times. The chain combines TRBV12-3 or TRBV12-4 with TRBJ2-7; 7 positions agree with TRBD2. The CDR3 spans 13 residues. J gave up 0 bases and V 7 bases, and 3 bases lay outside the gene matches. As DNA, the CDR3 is TGTGCCAGCACCCCTAGCGGCTCCTACGAGCAGTACTTC. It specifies CASTPSGSYEQYF.

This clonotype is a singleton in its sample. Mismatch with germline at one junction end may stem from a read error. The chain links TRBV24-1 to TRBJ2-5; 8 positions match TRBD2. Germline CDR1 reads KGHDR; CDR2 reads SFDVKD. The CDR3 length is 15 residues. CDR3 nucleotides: TGTGCCACCAGTGAGAGCGGGAGCTTGGAAGAGACCCAGAACTTC. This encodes CATSESGSLEETQNF.

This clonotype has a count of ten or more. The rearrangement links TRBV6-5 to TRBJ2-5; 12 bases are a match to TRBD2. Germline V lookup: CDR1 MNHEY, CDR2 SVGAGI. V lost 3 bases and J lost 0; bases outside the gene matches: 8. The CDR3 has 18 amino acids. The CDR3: CASSYGTSGRFNQETQYF. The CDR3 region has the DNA TGTGCCAGCAGTTATGGTACTAGCGGGAGGTTTAACCAAGAGACCCAGTACTTC.

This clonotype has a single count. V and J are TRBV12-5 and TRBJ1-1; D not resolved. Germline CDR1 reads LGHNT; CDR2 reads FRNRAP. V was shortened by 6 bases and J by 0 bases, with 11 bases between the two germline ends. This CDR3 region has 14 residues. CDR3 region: CASGSTLMNTEAFF. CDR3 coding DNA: TGTGCTAGTGGCTCCACCCTCATGAACACTGAAGCTTTCTTT.

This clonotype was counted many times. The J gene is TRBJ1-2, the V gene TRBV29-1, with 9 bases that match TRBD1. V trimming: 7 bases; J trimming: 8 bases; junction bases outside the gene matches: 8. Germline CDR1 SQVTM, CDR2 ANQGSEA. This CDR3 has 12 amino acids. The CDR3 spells CSARDRDLGYTF. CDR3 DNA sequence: TGCAGCGCCCGGGACAGGGACTTGGGCTACACCTTC.

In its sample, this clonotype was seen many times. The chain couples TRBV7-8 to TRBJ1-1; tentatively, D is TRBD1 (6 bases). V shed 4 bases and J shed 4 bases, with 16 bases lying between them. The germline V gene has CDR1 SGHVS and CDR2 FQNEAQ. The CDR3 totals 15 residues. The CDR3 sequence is CASSSDRWGGTEAFF. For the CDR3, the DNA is TGTGCCAGCAGCTCCGACAGGTGGGGGGGCACTGAAGCTTTCTTT.

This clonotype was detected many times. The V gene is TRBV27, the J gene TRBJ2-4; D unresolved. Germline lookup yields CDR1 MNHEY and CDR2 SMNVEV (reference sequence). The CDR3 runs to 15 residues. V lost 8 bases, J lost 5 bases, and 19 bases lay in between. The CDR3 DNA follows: TGTGCCAGCTCGTCCCTCCTTCAGCCAGAAAACATTCAGTACTTC. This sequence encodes CASSSLLQPENIQYF.

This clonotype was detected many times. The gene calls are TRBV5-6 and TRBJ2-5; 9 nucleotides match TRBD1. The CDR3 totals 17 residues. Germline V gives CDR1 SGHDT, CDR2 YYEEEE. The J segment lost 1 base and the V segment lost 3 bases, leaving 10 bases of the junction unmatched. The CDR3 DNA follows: TGTGCCAGCAGCTCCTTGGGACAGGGCATACTCCAAGAGACCCAGTACTTC. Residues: CASSSLGQGILQETQYF. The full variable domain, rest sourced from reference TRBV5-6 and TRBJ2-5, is DAGVTQSPTHLIKTRGQQVTLRCSPKSGHDTVSWYQQALGQGPQFIFQYYEEEERQRGNFPDRFSGHQFPNYSSELNVNALLLGDSALYLCASSSLGQGILQETQYFGPGTRLLVL.

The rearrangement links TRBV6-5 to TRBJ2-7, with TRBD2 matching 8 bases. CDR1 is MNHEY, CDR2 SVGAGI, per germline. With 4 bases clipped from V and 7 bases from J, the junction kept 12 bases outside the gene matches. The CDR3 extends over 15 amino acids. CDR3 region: CASSLGGLGAGEQYF. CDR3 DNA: TGTGCCAGCAGTTTGGGGGGACTAGGAGCGGGAGAGCAGTACTTC.

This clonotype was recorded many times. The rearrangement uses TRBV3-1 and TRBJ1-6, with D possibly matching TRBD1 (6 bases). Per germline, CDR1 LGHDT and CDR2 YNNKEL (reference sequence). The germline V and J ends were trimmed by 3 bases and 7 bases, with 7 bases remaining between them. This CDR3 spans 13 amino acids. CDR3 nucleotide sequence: TGTGCCAGCAGCCAGGGGGCGAATTCACCCCTCCACTTT. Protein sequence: CASSQGANSPLHF.

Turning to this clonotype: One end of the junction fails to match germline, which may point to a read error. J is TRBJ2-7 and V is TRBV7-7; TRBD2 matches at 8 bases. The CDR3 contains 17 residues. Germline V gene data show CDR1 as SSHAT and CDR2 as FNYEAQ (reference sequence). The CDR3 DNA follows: TGTGCTAGCAGCTTAGTGTTTATGTGCGGGAGGACCAACGAGCAGTACTTC. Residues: CASSLVFMCGRTNEQYF.

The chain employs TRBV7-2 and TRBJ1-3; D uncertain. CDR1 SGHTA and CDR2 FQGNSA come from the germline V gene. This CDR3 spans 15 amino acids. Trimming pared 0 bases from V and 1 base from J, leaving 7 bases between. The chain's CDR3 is CASSLALGSGNTIYF. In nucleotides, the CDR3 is TGTGCCAGCAGCTTAGCTTTAGGGTCTGGAAACACCATATATTTT.

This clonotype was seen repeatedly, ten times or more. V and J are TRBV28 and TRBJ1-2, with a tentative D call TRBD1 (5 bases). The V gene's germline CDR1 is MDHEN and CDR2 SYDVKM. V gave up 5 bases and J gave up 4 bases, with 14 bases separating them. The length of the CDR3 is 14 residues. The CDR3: CASSPPGTGYGYTF. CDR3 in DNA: TGTGCCAGCAGTCCCCCTGGGACGGGCTATGGCTACACCTTC.

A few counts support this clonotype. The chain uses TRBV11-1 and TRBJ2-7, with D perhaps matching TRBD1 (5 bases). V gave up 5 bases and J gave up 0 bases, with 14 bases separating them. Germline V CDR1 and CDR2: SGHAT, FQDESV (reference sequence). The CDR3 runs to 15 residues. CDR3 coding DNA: TGTGCCAGCAGCCCGGACACCACGAGCTCCTACGAGCAGTACTTC. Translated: CASSPDTTSSYEQYF. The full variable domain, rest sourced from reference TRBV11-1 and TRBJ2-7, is EAEVAQSPRYKITEKSQAVAFWCDPISGHATLYWYRQILGQGPELLVQFQDESVVDDSQLPKDRFSAERLKGVDSTLKIQPAELGDSAMYLCASSPDTTSSYEQYFGPGTRLTVT.

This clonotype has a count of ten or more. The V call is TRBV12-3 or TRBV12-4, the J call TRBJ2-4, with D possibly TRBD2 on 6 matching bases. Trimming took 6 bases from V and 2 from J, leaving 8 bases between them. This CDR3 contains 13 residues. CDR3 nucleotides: TGTGCCAGCAGGGAGGGGCCCAAAAACATTCAGTACTTC. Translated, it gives CASREGPKNIQYF.

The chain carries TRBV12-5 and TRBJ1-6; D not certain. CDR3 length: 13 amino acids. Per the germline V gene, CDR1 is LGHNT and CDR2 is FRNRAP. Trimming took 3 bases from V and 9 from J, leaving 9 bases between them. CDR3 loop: CASGLGRTSPLHF. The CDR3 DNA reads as TGTGCTAGTGGTTTAGGGAGAACTTCACCCCTCCACTTT. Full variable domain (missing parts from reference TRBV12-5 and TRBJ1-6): DARVTQTPRHKVTEMGQEVTMRCQPILGHNTVFWYRQTMMQGLELLAYFRNRAPLDDSGMPKDRFSAEMPDATLATLKIQPSEPRDSAVYFCASGLGRTSPLHFGNGTRLTVT.

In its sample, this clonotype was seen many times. CDR3: CASSFVNTEAFF. CDR3 coding DNA: TGTGCCAGCAGTTTCGTTAACACTGAAGCTTTCTTT. The chain has TRBV28 and TRBJ1-1; no clear D. Germline V lookup: CDR1 MDHEN, CDR2 SYDVKM. The CDR3 is 12 amino acids. Trimming left V 3 bases short and J 2 bases short, with 4 bases between.

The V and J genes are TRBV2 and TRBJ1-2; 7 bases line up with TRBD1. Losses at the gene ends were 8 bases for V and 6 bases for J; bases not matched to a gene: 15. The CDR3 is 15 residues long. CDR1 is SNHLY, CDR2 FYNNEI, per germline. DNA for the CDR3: TGTGCCAGCGGTCCTTCAAGGGGGCGGAAGGATGGCTACACCTTC. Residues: CASGPSRGRKDGYTF.